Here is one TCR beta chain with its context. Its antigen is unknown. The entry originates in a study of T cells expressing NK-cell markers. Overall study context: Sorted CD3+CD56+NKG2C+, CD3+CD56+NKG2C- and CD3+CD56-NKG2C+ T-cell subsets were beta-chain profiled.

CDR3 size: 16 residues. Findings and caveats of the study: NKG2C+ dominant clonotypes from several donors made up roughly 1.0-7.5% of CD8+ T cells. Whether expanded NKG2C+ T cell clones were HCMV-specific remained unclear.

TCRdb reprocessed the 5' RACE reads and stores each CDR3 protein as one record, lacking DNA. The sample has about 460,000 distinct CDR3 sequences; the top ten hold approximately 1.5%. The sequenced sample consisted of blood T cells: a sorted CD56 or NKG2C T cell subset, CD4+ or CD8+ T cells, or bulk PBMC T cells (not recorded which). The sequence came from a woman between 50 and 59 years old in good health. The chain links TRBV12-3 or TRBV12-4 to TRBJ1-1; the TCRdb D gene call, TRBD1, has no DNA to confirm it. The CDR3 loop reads CASSRDRGALSTEAFF.